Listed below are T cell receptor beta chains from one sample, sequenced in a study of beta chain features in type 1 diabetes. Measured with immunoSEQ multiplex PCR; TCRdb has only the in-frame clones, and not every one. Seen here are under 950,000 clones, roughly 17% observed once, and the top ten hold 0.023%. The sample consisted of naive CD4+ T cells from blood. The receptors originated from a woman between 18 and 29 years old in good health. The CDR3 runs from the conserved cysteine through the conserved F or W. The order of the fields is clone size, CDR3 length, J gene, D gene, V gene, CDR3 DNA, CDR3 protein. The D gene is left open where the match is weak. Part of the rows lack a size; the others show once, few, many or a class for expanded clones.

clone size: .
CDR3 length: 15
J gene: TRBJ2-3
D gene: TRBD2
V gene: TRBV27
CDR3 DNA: TGTGCCAGCAGGACGAAGCGGGAGCGCGCAGATACGCAGTATTTT
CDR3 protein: CASRTKRERADTQYF

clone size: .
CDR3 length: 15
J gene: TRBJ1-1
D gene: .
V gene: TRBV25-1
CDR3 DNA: TGTGCCAGCAGTGATCTTACCACGGGACGCCGAGAAGCTTTCTTT
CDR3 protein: CASSDLTTGRREAFF

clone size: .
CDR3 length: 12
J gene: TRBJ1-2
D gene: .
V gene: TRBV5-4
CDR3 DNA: TGTGCCAGCAGTCGGGACTCCTATGGCTACACCTTC
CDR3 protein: CASSRDSYGYTF

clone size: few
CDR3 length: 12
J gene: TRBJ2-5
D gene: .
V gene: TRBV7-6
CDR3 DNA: TGTGCCAGCAGCTTATGGGGAGAGACCCAGTACTTC
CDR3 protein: CASSLWGETQYF

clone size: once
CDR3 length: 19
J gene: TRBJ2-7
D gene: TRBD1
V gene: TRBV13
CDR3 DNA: TGTGCCAGCAGCGCAAGTGGTGGGACAGGGCAAACATTGGGGTACGAGCAGTACTTC
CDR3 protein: CASSASGGTGQTLGYEQYF

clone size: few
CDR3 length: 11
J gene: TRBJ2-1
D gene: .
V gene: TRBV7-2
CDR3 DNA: TGTGCCAGCAGCTTAGTCGATGAGCAGTTCTTC
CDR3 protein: CASSLVDEQFF

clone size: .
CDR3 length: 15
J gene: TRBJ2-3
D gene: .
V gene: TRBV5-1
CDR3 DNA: TGCGCCAGCAGCTTGTTCAGGAAGAGCACAGATACGCAGTATTTT
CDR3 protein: CASSLFRKSTDTQYF

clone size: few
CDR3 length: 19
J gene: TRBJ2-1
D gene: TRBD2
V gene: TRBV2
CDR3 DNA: TGTGCCAGCAGTGACGGACTAGCGGGAGTCAAGAGCTCCTACAATGAGCAGTTCTTC
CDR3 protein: CASSDGLAGVKSSYNEQFF

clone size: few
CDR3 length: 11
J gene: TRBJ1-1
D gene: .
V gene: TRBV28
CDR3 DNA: TGTGCCAGCAGACAAAACACTGAAGCTTTCTTT
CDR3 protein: CASRQNTEAFF

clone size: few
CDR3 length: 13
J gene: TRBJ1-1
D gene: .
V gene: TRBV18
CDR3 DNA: TGTGCCAGCTCACTCGGGCAGAACACTGAAGCTTTCTTT
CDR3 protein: CASSLGQNTEAFF

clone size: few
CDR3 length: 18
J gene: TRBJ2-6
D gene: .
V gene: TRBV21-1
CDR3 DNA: TGTGCCAGCAGCATTGAGGGGGCTGGTGCCTCTGGGGCCAACGTCCTGACTTTC
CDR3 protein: CASSIEGAGASGANVLTF

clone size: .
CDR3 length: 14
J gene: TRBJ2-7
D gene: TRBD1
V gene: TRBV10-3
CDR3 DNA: TGTGCCATCAGTGAGTGGACAGGGACCTACGAGCAGTACTTC
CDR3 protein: CAISEWTGTYEQYF